Presented here are 13 T cell receptor beta chains from one specimen sequenced in a study of blood T cell repertoires in COVID-19 (TCRdb year 2020). Receptor libraries were prepared by the immunoSEQ multiplex PCR assay. Imported from immuneACCESS, the table was reduced by TCRdb to in-frame sequences with V and J called. These copies leave out some clones; in studies compared against another copy, an unresolved V gene accounts for under half, and the cause of the remainder is not known. The sample table records approximately 450,000 clones; 80% to 90% of these occur just once. The top ten clonotypes cover around 1.1% of the sample. The sequenced sample was PBMCs or T cells enriched from blood (not recorded which). The receptor source for this set is a man aged 25-45 years who had recovered from COVID-19.

V usage is TRBV4-1 and J usage is TRBJ2-2; possible D gene TRBD2, 7 bases. Between the trimmed V and J ends, which lost 2 bases and 2 bases, there was a span of 21 bases. CDR1 MGHRA and CDR2 YSYEKL come from the germline V gene. The CDR3 is 19 residues long. The CDR3 reads CASSQHVLWGGRNTGELFF. Written as DNA, the CDR3 is TGCGCCAGCAGCCAACACGTTCTTTGGGGGGGCCGAAACACCGGGGAGCTGTTTTTT.

J is TRBJ2-3 and V is TRBV19, with 7 positions matching TRBD1. This CDR3 is built from 15 residues. Germline V gene sequence: CDR1 LNHDA, CDR2 SQIVND (reference sequence). The V gene end was trimmed by 3 bases and the J gene end by 8 bases; junction bases not matched to a gene: 11. CDR3: CASSMWADRVGTQYF. In nucleotides, the CDR3 is TGTGCCAGTAGTATGTGGGCAGACAGGGTGGGTACGCAGTATTTT.

This sequence joins TRBV6-5 and TRBJ2-5; 9 bases are a match to TRBD2. Germline V gives CDR1 MNHEY, CDR2 SVGAGI. The V gene end was trimmed by 0 bases and the J gene end by 4 bases; junction bases not matched to a gene: 6. The CDR3 totals 16 residues. The CDR3 reads CASSYSGGGVGETQYF. In nucleotides, the CDR3 is TGTGCCAGCAGTTACTCTGGCGGGGGGGTCGGAGAGACCCAGTACTTC.

The chain has TRBV6-5 and TRBJ1-1; 7 bases are a match to TRBD1. Germline CDR1 and CDR2: MNHEY and SVGAGI. J was trimmed by 1 base and V by 5 bases; bases with no gene match: 4. The length of the CDR3 is 14 residues. The CDR3 DNA reads as TGTGCCAGCAGTCACAGGGGAGGGAACACTGAAGCTTTCTTT. Translation gives CASSHRGGNTEAFF.

V usage is TRBV28 and J usage is TRBJ1-3; D uncertain. CDR3 length equals 13 residues. Germline V CDR1 and CDR2: MDHEN, SYDVKM. The V gene lost 6 bases and the J gene lost 0 bases, with 6 bases spanning the gap. The DNA of the CDR3 is TGTGCCAGCAGCGATAGCTCTGGAAACACCATATATTTT. Protein product: CASSDSSGNTIYF.

The CDR3 spells CASSADTGELFF. CDR3 DNA: TGTGCCAGCAGTGCGGACACCGGGGAGCTGTTTTTT. J is TRBJ2-2 and V is TRBV2, with D hard to call. Trimming stripped 4 bases from V and 3 bases from J, with 3 bases between. Per germline, CDR1 SNHLY and CDR2 FYNNEI. The CDR3 is 12 amino acids.

The chain combines TRBV29-1 with TRBJ2-1; D is possibly TRBD2 (7 bases). V gave up 6 bases and J gave up 7 bases, with 16 bases separating them. Per germline, CDR1 SQVTM and CDR2 ANQGSEA. This CDR3 has 13 residues. The CDR3 DNA follows: TGCAGCGTGGCGGGGGCTAGGATTAATGAGCAGTTCTTC. Amino acid sequence: CSVAGARINEQFF.

The rearrangement uses TRBV2 and TRBJ2-7, with D unclear. CDR3 size: 13 residues. With 1 base removed from V and 7 bases from J, the gap between germline ends came to 11 bases. From germline, CDR1 is SNHLY and CDR2 FYNNEI. CDR3 coding DNA: TGTGCCAGCAGTGAAGACTTGTTGAGGGAGCAGTACTTC. It specifies CASSEDLLREQYF.

Of note for this clone: This may arise from a read error, as a much more abundant clone is one base away. This sequence joins TRBV11-2 and TRBJ1-2; D uncertain. The CDR3 runs 14 residues. The germline gives CDR1 SGHAT, CDR2 FQNNGV. Between the trimmed V and J ends, which lost 0 bases and 2 bases, there was a span of 7 bases. CDR3 coding DNA: TGTGCCAGCAGCTTAGATTCAGTAAACTATGGCTACACCTTC. Its protein product is CASSLDSVNYGYTF.

This clone showed up just once. This chain uses TRBV7-9 with TRBJ1-6, with D perhaps TRBD1 (6 bases). Germline assignment: CDR1 SEHNR and CDR2 FQNEAQ (reference sequence). The CDR3 covers 16 residues. Trimming removed 5 bases at V and 0 bases at J, with 11 bases between. This CDR3 is CASSEQGSSYNSPLHF. For the CDR3, the DNA is TGTGCCAGCAGCGAACAGGGAAGCTCCTATAATTCACCCCTCCACTTT. The variable domain in full, completed from reference TRBV7-9 and TRBJ1-6, reads DTGVSQNPRHKITKRGQNVTFRCDPISEHNRLYWYRQTLGQGPEFLTYFQNEAQLEKSRLLSDRFSAERPKGSFSTLEIQRTEQGDSAMYLCASSEQGSSYNSPLHFGNGTRLTVT.

The CDR3 DNA reads TGTGCCAGCACCCTCTCTGGGGCCAACGTCCTGACTTTC. Translating it yields CASTLSGANVLTF. The chain is built from TRBV28 and TRBJ2-6, with no clear D. Per the germline V gene, CDR1 is MDHEN and CDR2 is SYDVKM. Deletions cut 7 bases from V and 0 bases from J, with 4 bases between. The CDR3 totals 13 residues.

DNA of the CDR3: TGCACACCGGACATCGTTAATCAGCCCCAGCATTTT. Amino acids: CTPDIVNQPQHF. The V and J genes are TRBV29-1 and TRBJ1-5; D is perhaps TRBD1 (5 bases). The CDR3 extends over 12 amino acids. Per germline, CDR1 SQVTM and CDR2 ANQGSEA.

This chain uses TRBV7-2 with TRBJ2-1; D unresolved. V lost 5 bases, J lost 11 bases, and 13 bases lay in between. The CDR3 is 12 residues long. Per the germline V gene, CDR1 is SGHTA and CDR2 is FQGNSA. CDR3 DNA: TGTGCCAGCAGCGCCGACACCCACAAGCAGTTCTTC. Translation gives CASSADTHKQFF.